Shown below are 21 T cell receptor beta chains from a single sample sequenced in a study of cytomegalovirus exposure and HLA in healthy donors. Amplification used 60 Vbeta primers and 13 Jbeta primers. Only in-frame clones appear in the TCRdb table, and some are missing; sequencing was by immunoSEQ multiplex PCR. There are more than 150,000 clones in the sample; 75% occur only once, and about 7.7% lies in the top ten. Sample: PBMCs. The source is a woman aged 40 to 55 in good health and CMV-seropositive.

As for this clone: An end of the junction does not agree with germline; a read error may underlie this. This chain connects TRBV5-1 to TRBJ2-7; 8 nucleotides align to TRBD1. This CDR3 is 14 amino acids long. The germline V gene has CDR1 SGHRS and CDR2 YFSETQ. The CDR3 loop reads CASSPGQAVYEQCF. The CDR3 DNA is TGCGCCAGCAGCCCGGGACAGGCCGTTTACGAGCAGTGCTTC.

The chain is built from TRBV7-2 and TRBJ2-7; D may be TRBD2 (6 bases). The CDR3 contains 13 residues. The V end was cut by 1 base, the J end by 6 bases, with 10 bases between. Germline V gives CDR1 SGHTA, CDR2 FQGNSA. For the CDR3, the DNA is TGTGCCAGCAGCTTAGTATTCGGGGGCGAGCAGTACTTC. Protein product: CASSLVFGGEQYF.

This clone occurred once. The chain is built from TRBV29-1 and TRBJ2-7; 7 bases agree with TRBD1. The CDR3 consists of 13 residues. CDR1 is SQVTM, CDR2 ANQGSEA, per germline. Trimming cost V 5 bases and J 2 bases; bases outside gene matches: 6. CDR3 sequence: CSVPWGTAYEQYF. The CDR3 nucleotides are TGCAGCGTTCCCTGGGGGACAGCCTACGAGCAGTACTTC.

This sequence joins TRBV18 and TRBJ1-2, with 8 bases aligning to TRBD1. Looked up from germline, CDR1 is KGHSH and CDR2 is LQKENI. The CDR3 is made up of 17 amino acids. The junction had 10 bases not matched to a gene; V was cut back by 4 bases and J by 0 bases. Here the CDR3 DNA reads TGTGCCAGCTCACGAACCTCGGGACAGGACGCTAACTATGGCTACACCTTC. Translation gives CASSRTSGQDANYGYTF.

The chain employs TRBV30 and TRBJ2-6; 7 bases align to TRBD1. The germline gives CDR1 GTSNPN, CDR2 SVGIG (reference sequence). The CDR3 is 15 residues long. After removal of 7 bases from V and 1 base from J, the junction contained 7 bases not matched to a gene. The CDR3 is CAFRDSDSGANVLTF. The CDR3 DNA is TGTGCCTTCCGGGACAGTGATTCTGGGGCCAACGTCCTGACTTTC. Supplemented by reference TRBV30 and TRBJ2-6, the full variable domain reads SQTIHQWPATLVQPVGSPLSLECTVEGTSNPNLYWYRQAAGRGLQLLFYSVGIGQISSEVPQNLSASRPQDRQFILSSKKLLLSDSGFYLCAFRDSDSGANVLTFGAGSRLTVL.

The chain employs TRBV28 and TRBJ2-7, with 10 bases matching TRBD1. This CDR3 is 14 amino acids long. With V trimmed by 6 bases and J by 2 bases, 4 bases remained unmatched. Per the germline V gene, CDR1 is MDHEN and CDR2 is SYDVKM. The CDR3, as DNA: TGTGCCAGCAGGACAGGGGGCCAAACCTACGAGCAGTACTTC. Residues: CASRTGGQTYEQYF.

The chain employs TRBV11-3 and TRBJ2-1; TRBD2 matches at 10 bases. J was trimmed by 9 bases and V by 3 bases; bases with no gene match: 8. Per germline, CDR1 SGHNT and CDR2 YENEEA. This CDR3 region has 15 residues. The CDR3 region is CASSFSSGSNSEQFF. For the CDR3, the DNA is TGTGCCAGCAGCTTCTCTAGCGGGAGTAACAGTGAGCAGTTCTTC.

Regarding this clone: A junction end diverges from the germline sequence, so it may reflect a read error. The genes are TRBV7-7 and TRBJ2-7; D perhaps matches TRBD2 (5 bases). The CDR3 runs to 14 residues. Per germline, CDR1 SSHAT and CDR2 FNYEAQ (reference sequence). CDR3 DNA: TGTGCTAGCAGCTCGGGGATAGGGTCTGGCGAGCAGTACTTC. Translating it yields CASSSGIGSGEQYF.

V and J are TRBV5-8 and TRBJ2-1; 8 bases align to TRBD1. The V and J ends lost 0 bases and 6 bases, in that order; junction bases with no gene match: 8. The CDR3 is 16 amino acids. Germline lookup yields CDR1 SGHTS and CDR2 YDEGEE. CDR3 sequence reads: CASSLADRVGPNEQFF. CDR3 nucleotides: TGTGCCAGCAGCTTGGCGGACAGGGTGGGCCCCAATGAGCAGTTCTTC. The full variable domain, its missing parts supplied by reference TRBV5-8 and TRBJ2-1, is EAGVTQSPTHLIKTRGQQATLRCSPISGHTSVYWYQQALGLGLQFLLWYDEGEERNRGNFPPRFSGRQFPNYSSELNVNALELEDSALYLCASSLADRVGPNEQFFGPGTRLTVL.

The chain couples TRBV7-9 to TRBJ1-4, with TRBD1 identical over 7 bases. With V trimmed by 5 bases and J by 11 bases, 14 bases remained unmatched. CDR1 and CDR2 from the germline V gene are SEHNR and FQNEAQ (reference sequence). CDR3 length: 15 amino acids. CDR3 sequence: CASSLSQGPKSKLFF. In DNA, the CDR3 is TGTGCCAGCAGCCTGTCACAGGGGCCGAAGTCGAAACTGTTTTTT.

CDR3: CASSLSQGFGEQYF. CDR3 DNA sequence: TGCGCCAGCAGCTTGTCCCAGGGGTTCGGCGAGCAGTACTTC. The rearrangement uses TRBV5-1 and TRBJ2-7, with D perhaps TRBD1 (6 bases). V was cut by 1 base and J by 6 bases, with 14 bases left in between. The CDR3 extends over 14 amino acids. Germline CDR1 SGHRS, CDR2 YFSETQ.

This chain links TRBV28 with TRBJ1-1; perhaps TRBD1 as D (5 bases). The CDR3 is 14 residues long. CDR1 and CDR2 from the germline V gene are MDHEN and SYDVKM. Trimming shortened V by 6 bases and J by 4 bases, and 15 bases separated the two germline ends. CDR3 protein: CASRRDQGITEAFF. Written as DNA, the CDR3 is TGTGCCAGCAGGAGAGATCAGGGTATCACTGAAGCTTTCTTT.

J is TRBJ2-3 and V is TRBV5-1, with unresolved D. CDR1 is SGHRS and CDR2 is YFSETQ in the germline V gene. This CDR3 has 15 amino acids. With 2 bases removed from V and 1 base from J, the gap between germline ends came to 11 bases. This CDR3 is CASSLAFGGTDTQYF. CDR3 DNA: TGCGCCAGCAGCTTAGCGTTCGGAGGCACAGATACGCAGTATTTT.

The chain employs TRBV12-1 and TRBJ2-7; the table assigns TRBD2, which was not confirmed against the DNA. TRBV12-1 is deemed a pseudogene. The CDR3 runs to 16 residues. The CDR3 DNA sequence: TGTGCCAGCAGCACCCCCACTAGCGGGGCCGACTACGAGCAGTACTTC. Its protein is CASSTPTSGADYEQYF.

The chain carries TRBV19 and TRBJ2-1, with 7 bases identical to TRBD1. Germline assignment: CDR1 LNHDA and CDR2 SQIVND (reference sequence). Germline trimming cut 5 bases from V and 8 bases from J; bases unmatched to any gene: 12. The CDR3 sequence is 15 residues long. The CDR3 DNA follows: TGTGCCAGTAGTGCGCAGACAGGGAATAGGTATGAGCAGTTCTTC. This encodes CASSAQTGNRYEQFF.

This clone has a handful of counts. The gene calls are TRBV6-6 and TRBJ1-4; D is ambiguous. V lost 2 bases to trimming and J lost 5 bases, with 6 bases between them. Per germline, CDR1 MNHNY and CDR2 SVGAGI (reference sequence). The CDR3 extends over 13 amino acids. CDR3 protein: CASSYRGNEKLFF. As DNA, the CDR3 is TGTGCCAGCAGTTACCGAGGGAATGAAAAACTGTTTTTT.

The chain recombines TRBV7-3 with TRBJ2-7; 7 bases match TRBD1. In germline, CDR1 is SGHTA, CDR2 FQGTGA. Trimming cost V 0 bases and J 3 bases; bases outside gene matches: 2. This CDR3 has 14 amino acids. CDR3 nucleotide sequence: TGTGCCAGCAGCTTAACGGGGACAGTCTACGAGCAGTACTTC. It translates to CASSLTGTVYEQYF.

The CDR3 region is CSAWTGSGYTF. Written as DNA, the CDR3 is TGCAGTGCTTGGACAGGGTCTGGCTACACCTTC. The V and J genes are TRBV20-1 and TRBJ1-2, with 8 bases fitting TRBD1. Germline V lookup: CDR1 DFQATT, CDR2 SNEGSKA (reference sequence). The CDR3 sequence is 11 residues long. V was clipped by 5 bases and J by 7 bases; unmatched bases: 3.

This clone was detected only once. This chain links TRBV19 with TRBJ1-2; weak D call: TRBD1 (5 bases). The CDR3 contains 14 residues. Germline lookup yields CDR1 LNHDA and CDR2 SQIVND (reference sequence). Trimming took off 7 bases at V and 2 bases at J, with 14 bases between the two ends. Here the CDR3 DNA reads TGTGCCAGTAACTCAGGGCGGTCCAACTATGGCTACACCTTC. This gives the protein CASNSGRSNYGYTF.

The rearrangement joins TRBV6-6 to TRBJ2-7, with D hard to call. Trimming took 0 bases from V and 6 from J, leaving 3 bases between them. The V gene's germline CDR1 is MNHNY and CDR2 SVGAGI (reference sequence). CDR3 length equals 11 residues. The CDR3, as DNA: TGTGCCAGCAGTTACTCCAGCGAGCAGTACTTC. Translation: CASSYSSEQYF.

This sequence joins TRBV30 and TRBJ2-7, with TRBD1 matching over 9 bases. J lost 5 bases, V lost 4 bases, and 6 bases had no gene match. This CDR3 is built from 13 residues. The germline V gene has CDR1 GTSNPN and CDR2 SVGIG (reference sequence). The DNA of the CDR3 is TGTGCCTGGACGGGACAGGGTAGACACGAGCAGTACTTC. This sequence encodes CAWTGQGRHEQYF.